This T cell receptor beta chain came from a study of blood T cells in healthy people across ages. Study as a whole: T cells yielded about one barcoded beta molecule per two cells through template switching.

The study's findings and limits: Researchers deemed the diversity estimates from one million T cells underestimates.

Notes on this clonotype: Its antigen is still unknown. A single base is all that separates this from a far larger clone, so a read error is likely.

The use of a sample-barcoded 5' primer and a J-beta primer mix characterized a second PCR of roughly 6 to 11 cycles. Each of the cDNA molecules was tagged by a template-switch adaptor with 12 random nucleotides. TCRdb fed the 5' RACE reads into MiXCR, producing one record per CDR3 protein. The sample lists 1.5 million to 2 million distinct CDR3 sequences; under 30% were seen once. Total RNA extraction produced at least 5 micrograms (per sample) for the study. Per the germline V gene, CDR1 is MDHEN and CDR2 is SYDVKM. V lost 6 bases and J lost 7, with 10 bases in between. This CDR3 is built from 11 residues.

This chain joins TRBV28 and TRBJ2-7, with D hard to call. The sample comprised blood. This sequence was found in a woman in her twenties or thirties in good health. The CDR3 DNA sequence: TGTGCCAGCAGCGGCTACAATGAGCAGTACTTC. Amino acid sequence: CASSGYNEQYF.